This TCR beta chain appears in the sequencing data of a study of molecular identifiers for immune sequencing clone quantification. General study results and limits: Over 99% of effector molecules, but under 1% in naive cells, were held by clones with more than 20 RNA copies.

Comments on this clonotype: Its antigen is unidentified.

Using 10%, 30% or 50% RNA, naive CD8 libraries were derived from approximately 20,000 to 1,000,000 sorted cells. Each CDR3 protein gets one entry after TCRdb re-called the PCR reads with MiXCR. The sample lists some 580,000 distinct CDR3 sequences, roughly 27% occurring once. V was shortened by 2 bases and J by 0 bases, with 17 bases between the two germline ends. The CDR3 length is 16 residues. From germline, CDR1 is GTSNPN and CDR2 SVGIG (reference sequence). This receptor was taken from a human donor in good health. Some libraries in this study had Jurkat cell RNA spiked in. The sequencing input was naive CD8+ T cells from blood, with Jurkat cell RNA spiked in. The subset: FACS-sorted CD8+CD4-CCR7+CD45RA+ naive T cells. The chain carries TRBV30 and TRBJ2-7, with D unclear. DNA of the CDR3: TGTGCCTGGAGTCCCGATGGGGTAGTGGCCTCCTACGAGCAGTACTTC. Protein sequence: CAWSPDGVVASYEQYF. Complete variable domain (other parts from reference TRBV30 and TRBJ2-7): SQTIHQWPATLVQPVGSPLSLECTVEGTSNPNLYWYRQAAGRGLQLLFYSVGIGQISSEVPQNLSASRPQDRQFILSSKKLLLSDSGFYLCAWSPDGVVASYEQYFGPGTRLTVT.